These 22 T cell receptor beta chains originate from one sample sequenced in a study of tissue T cells after allogeneic stem cell transplantation. TCRdb's table, derived via immunoSEQ multiplex PCR, lists solely in-frame clones and lacks some. This sample carries 45,000 to 50,000 clones, roughly 73% of them seen once, and the ten largest clones take less than 0.85%. Sequenced input: sorted cells pooled from one or two spleens. These receptors all stem from a pool of C57BL/6 mice in good health.

The table lists this clone with a count of one. The germline and genes are mouse ones. The read comes to an end 1 residue before the CDR3 does, leaving the germline J gene to fill in the end. The gene calls are TRBV12-2 and TRBJ2-1; no firm D call. V dropped 2 bases and J dropped 6 bases, with 4 bases sitting between them. The germline V gene encodes CDR1 SGHLS and CDR2 HYDKME. The CDR3 loop spans 11 amino acids. The CDR3 loop is CASSPSAEQFF. The DNA read from the CDR3 is TGTGCCAGCTCTCCCAGTGCTGAGCAGTTC.

Notes on this clone: These gene names are mouse names. The read ends 1 residue before the CDR3 terminus; that terminus is restored from the germline J gene. The chain links TRBV12-2 to TRBJ1-3, with D unclear. Per the germline V gene, CDR1 is SGHLS and CDR2 is HYDKME. This CDR3 has 14 residues. The V and J ends lost 0 bases and 0 bases respectively, with 5 bases between them. The CDR3 reads CASSLRVSGNTLYF. The covered CDR3 bases are TGTGCCAGCTCTCTCAGAGTTTCTGGAAATACGCTCTAT.

Notes on this clone: Gene names follow the mouse nomenclature. The read terminates 1 residue before the CDR3 end, so the remaining end is supplied by the germline J gene. V gene TRBV13-2 combines with J gene TRBJ2-4; 7 positions match TRBD1. Losses at the gene ends were 3 bases for V and 4 bases for J; bases not matched to a gene: 2. The CDR3 totals 13 residues. Germline V gene data show CDR1 as NNHNN and CDR2 as SYGAGS (reference sequence). CDR3 sequence reads: CASGGTGKNTLYF. CDR3 bases read: TGTGCCAGCGGTGGGACAGGAAAAAACACCTTGTAC.

Of note for this clone: Gene names and germline match the mouse. The read is 1 residue too short to cover the CDR3 end, so that end is filled in from the germline J gene. The chain combines TRBV16 with TRBJ1-1; no clear D. Trimming removed 1 base from V and 1 base from J, with 4 bases in between. CDR1 SGHSA and CDR2 FRNQAP come from the germline V gene. There are 13 residues in the CDR3. CDR3 DNA (partial): TGTGCAAGCAGCTTAGGGAGAAACACAGAAGTCTTC. Its translation is CASSLGRNTEVF. The complete CDR3 reads CASSLGRNTEVFF.

A word on this clone: The germline and genes are mouse ones. The read halts 1 residue ahead of the CDR3 end, with the missing end drawn from the germline J gene. This rearrangement joins TRBV26 to TRBJ2-5; no firm D call. Germline V gene lookup returns CDR1 KGHPV and CDR2 FQNQEV (reference sequence). V was pared by 2 bases and J by 0 bases, with 6 bases between. The CDR3 is 14 residues long. Partial CDR3 DNA: TGTGCCAGCAGTCTGACAGTTAACCAAGACACCCAGTAC. Its translation: CASSLTVNQDTQY. The entire CDR3 reads CASSLTVNQDTQYF. The full variable domain, rest sourced from reference TRBV26 and TRBJ2-5, is NSKVIQTPRYLVKGQGQKAKMRCIPEKGHPVVFWYQQNKNNEFKFLINFQNQEVLQQIDMTEKRFSAECPSNSPCSLEIQSSEAGDSALYLCASSLTVNQDTQYFGPGTRLLVL.

This clone was counted between two and nine times. Mouse gene names and germline throughout. The DNA ends 1 residue before the CDR3 does, and the rest of the CDR3 is filled in from the germline J gene. The V call is TRBV16, the J call TRBJ1-4; 11 bases are shared with TRBD1. The CDR3 length is 15 residues. The trim removed 4 bases at V and 3 bases at J, leaving 1 base unmatched. From germline, CDR1 is SGHSA and CDR2 FRNQAP. The CDR3 spells CASSWTGGANERLFF. The sequenced CDR3 bases are TGTGCAAGCAGCTGGACAGGGGGCGCCAACGAAAGATTATTT.

Regarding this clone: All gene names here are mouse names. The read halts 1 residue ahead of the CDR3 end, with the missing end drawn from the germline J gene. The chain uses TRBV31 and TRBJ2-2; TRBD1 aligns across 9 bases. The germline V gene encodes CDR1 GKSSPN and CDR2 SITVG. V shed 1 base and J 4 bases; nucleotides not matched to a gene: 4. The length of the CDR3 is 15 residues. Partial CDR3 DNA: TGTGCCTGGAGTCGGGGACAGGGCGGCACCGGGCAGCTCTAC. Translation: CAWSRGQGGTGQLY. The full CDR3 sequence reads CAWSRGQGGTGQLYF. Drawing the rest from reference TRBV31 and TRBJ2-2, the complete variable domain is AQTIHQWPVAEIKAVGSPLSLGCTIKGKSSPNLYWYWQATGGTLQQLFYSITVGQVESVVQLNLSASRPKDDQFILSTEKLLLSHSGFYLCAWSRGQGGTGQLYFGEGSKLTVL.

A word on this clone: Mouse gene names apply. Partial CDR3 DNA: TGTGCTAGCAGTAGCCGGGACACAAACACAGAAGTCTTC. It yields the protein CASSSRDTNTEVF. The whole CDR3 sequence reads CASSSRDTNTEVFF. The V and J genes are TRBV17 and TRBJ1-1, with D maybe TRBD1 (6 bases). The read finishes 1 residue shy of the CDR3 end, and the germline J gene is used to complete it. V was clipped by 3 bases and J by 0 bases, with 8 bases between them. CDR3 length: 14 amino acids. Germline CDR1 and CDR2: MNHDT and YYDKIL.

A note on this clone: These gene names are mouse names. Read data end 1 residue before the CDR3 end; the end is taken from the germline J gene. This chain connects TRBV13-3 to TRBJ2-5; D is perhaps TRBD1 (6 bases). Trimming removed 10 bases at V and 2 bases at J, with 14 bases between. This CDR3 contains 13 residues. The germline CDR1 and CDR2 sequences are NNHDY and SYVADS. CDR3 sequence reads: CASRDIFQDTQYF. The part of the CDR3 DNA that was read is TGTGCCTCCCGGGACATATTCCAAGACACCCAGTAC. The whole variable domain, remainder taken from reference TRBV13-3 and TRBJ2-5, is EAAVTQSPRSKVAVTGGKVTLSCHQTNNHDYMYWYRQDTGHGLRLIHYSYVADSTEKGDIPDGYKASRPSQENFSLILELASLSQTAVYFCASRDIFQDTQYFGPGTRLLVL.

With regard to this clone: The genes are named according to mouse. The read finishes 1 residue shy of the CDR3 end, and the germline J gene is used to complete it. This sequence joins TRBV3 and TRBJ2-2; no firm D call. Trimming stripped 1 base from V and 4 bases from J, with 7 bases between. Germline CDR1 SNHLY, CDR2 FYNGKV (reference sequence). The CDR3 runs to 14 residues. The CDR3 here is CASSLEVTTGQLYF. CDR3 bases read: TGTGCCAGCAGCTTAGAGGTTACCACCGGGCAGCTCTAC.

This clone was seen just once. Gene names and germline refer to mouse. With the read ending 1 residue before the CDR3 end, the germline J gene is used to fill in that end. The V and J genes are TRBV2 and TRBJ2-3, with TRBD2 matching over 9 bases. With V trimmed by 0 bases and J by 3 bases, 4 bases remained unmatched. The CDR3 runs to 16 residues. Germline V gene sequence: CDR1 LGHNA, CDR2 YSYQKL. CDR3 region: CASSQDLGGRAETLYF. The CDR3 bases that were read are TGTGCCAGCAGCCAAGATCTGGGGGGGAGAGCAGAAACGCTGTAT.

Points on this clone: Gene names refer to mouse genes. The read is 1 residue too short to cover the CDR3 end, so that end is filled in from the germline J gene. The chain joins TRBV29 to TRBJ2-7; 10 nucleotides match TRBD1. V lost 3 bases, J lost 6 bases, and 8 bases stayed unmatched. The CDR3 runs to 15 residues. CDR1 and CDR2 (germline): MSHET, SYDVDS. The chain's CDR3 is CASSFFLGTGVEQYF. The DNA read from the CDR3 is TGTGCTAGCAGTTTTTTCCTCGGGACAGGGGTTGAACAGTAC.

This clone was found a few times. Germline and genes here are mouse. The CDR3 end lies 1 residue beyond the end of the read and is filled in from the germline J gene. The chain combines TRBV13-2 with TRBJ2-7; possibly TRBD2 for D (7 bases). This CDR3 has 15 amino acids. The ends were cut back, 0 bases at V and 0 bases at J, with 10 bases in the middle. Per the germline V gene, CDR1 is NNHNN and CDR2 is SYGAGS (reference sequence). CDR3 region: CASGDAGGRSYEQYF. The DNA read from the CDR3 is TGTGCCAGCGGTGATGCCGGGGGGCGCTCCTATGAACAGTAC.

This clone was found a few times. The gene names here belong to mouse. The read terminates 1 residue before the CDR3 end, so the remaining end is supplied by the germline J gene. This sequence joins TRBV24 and TRBJ2-7, with unresolved D. V shed 0 bases and J shed 2 bases, with 5 bases lying between them. Per germline, CDR1 KGHTA and CDR2 FRNEEI. CDR3 length: 13 amino acids. CDR3 bases read: TGTGCCAGCAGTCTGTATCTGACCTATGAACAGTAC. Translation gives CASSLYLTYEQY. The full CDR3 sequence reads CASSLYLTYEQYF.

Concerning this clone: Germline and genes here are mouse. The read ends 1 residue before the CDR3 terminus; that terminus is restored from the germline J gene. This chain connects TRBV13-3 to TRBJ2-5; possibly TRBD2 for D (6 bases). Trimming shortened V by 2 bases and J by 2 bases, and 12 bases separated the two germline ends. The CDR3 contains 15 residues. Germline V gene lookup returns CDR1 NNHDY and CDR2 SYVADS. The CDR3 spells CASSEPGLGQDTQYF. The part of the CDR3 DNA that was read is TGTGCCAGCAGTGAGCCGGGACTAGGCCAAGACACCCAGTAC.

For this clone: These gene names are mouse names. From the germline J gene comes the end of the CDR3, since the read stops 1 residue before it. The chain joins TRBV13-1 to TRBJ1-4; possibly TRBD1 for D (5 bases). This CDR3 contains 13 residues. Trimming stripped 3 bases from V and 7 bases from J, with 10 bases between. Germline V gives CDR1 NSHNY, CDR2 SYGAGN. The sequenced part of the CDR3 DNA is TGTGCCAGCAGTGCAAGGGGTGGCGAAAGATTATTT. Translated, it gives CASSARGGERLF. The whole CDR3 is CASSARGGERLFF.

About this clone: All gene names here are mouse names. The sequenced part of the CDR3 DNA is TGTGCCAGCAGCTGGACTGGAGACACCCAGTAC. Its translation is CASSWTGDTQY. The full-length CDR3 reads as CASSWTGDTQYF. V usage is TRBV3 and J usage is TRBJ2-5; 7 bases are shared with TRBD2. The read terminates 1 residue before the CDR3 end, so the remaining end is supplied by the germline J gene. The CDR3 consists of 12 residues. J lost 5 bases, V lost 4 bases, and 0 bases had no gene match. The germline gives CDR1 SNHLY, CDR2 FYNGKV (reference sequence).

Comments on this clone: Gene labels here are mouse ones. Sequencing ends 1 residue short of the CDR3 end; the germline J gene provides the rest. The chain joins TRBV4 to TRBJ2-3, with 11 positions matching TRBD2. The ends lost 5 bases at V and 2 bases at J; junction bases unmatched: 6. In germline, CDR1 is LGHDT, CDR2 YNNKQL (reference sequence). The CDR3 is 16 residues long. The CDR3 sequence: CASSPGLGELAETLYF. The CDR3 bases that were read are TGTGCCAGCAGCCCGGGACTGGGGGAGCTTGCAGAAACGCTGTAT.

This clone was picked up one time. The gene names given are mouse names. The read terminates 1 residue before the CDR3 end, so the remaining end is supplied by the germline J gene. The genes are TRBV16 and TRBJ2-5; 7 positions agree with TRBD2. Germline CDR1 SGHSA, CDR2 FRNQAP. With 2 bases clipped from V and 3 bases from J, the junction kept 2 bases outside the gene matches. There are 14 residues in the CDR3. Partial CDR3 DNA: TGTGCAAGCAGCTTAACCTGGGGGCAAGACACCCAGTAC. It encodes CASSLTWGQDTQY. The full CDR3 reads CASSLTWGQDTQYF.

In regard to this clone: Here the gene names and germline are mouse. The observed sequence ends 1 residue before the CDR3 terminus, with the missing tail filled in from the germline J gene. The rearrangement links TRBV5 to TRBJ2-3; 9 bases map to TRBD1. This CDR3 has 15 amino acids. The germline V gene has CDR1 LGHNA and CDR2 YNLKQL (reference sequence). V gave up 4 bases and J gave up 2 bases; unmatched junction bases: 4. The sequenced part of the CDR3 DNA is TGTGCCAGCAGCCCGGGACAGGGAATTGCAGAAACGCTGTAT. It translates to CASSPGQGIAETLY. The CDR3 in full is CASSPGQGIAETLYF.

This clone was detected only once. Mouse gene names apply. CDR3 sequence reads: CASSIGGSQDTQYF. The CDR3 DNA, read in part, is TGTGCCAGCAGTATTGGGGGGAGCCAAGACACCCAGTAC. The chain uses TRBV19 and TRBJ2-5, with 7 bases identical to TRBD2. The CDR3 end is not reached by the read, which stops 1 residue before it; the germline J gene fills it in. The CDR3 covers 14 residues. Germline V gene sequence: CDR1 FNHDT, CDR2 SITEND (reference sequence). J gave up 2 bases and V 2 bases, and 2 bases lay outside the gene matches. Full variable domain (outside the CDR3, taken from reference TRBV19 and TRBJ2-5): GGIITQTPKFLIGQEGQKLTLKCQQNFNHDTMYWYRQDSGKGLRLIYYSITENDLQKGDLSEGYDASREKKSSFSLTVTSAQKNEMAVFLCASSIGGSQDTQYFGPGTRLLVL.

Remarks on this clone: Gene names are the mouse ones. From the germline J gene comes the end of the CDR3, since the read stops 1 residue before it. The genes are TRBV31 and TRBJ2-5; TRBD2 aligns across 10 bases. The junction had 2 bases not matched to a gene; V was cut back by 0 bases and J by 2 bases. The CDR3 runs to 15 residues. From germline, CDR1 is GKSSPN and CDR2 SITVG. The CDR3 loop reads CAWSLGLGVQDTQYF. The part of the CDR3 DNA that was read is TGTGCCTGGAGTCTAGGACTGGGGGTCCAAGACACCCAGTAC.